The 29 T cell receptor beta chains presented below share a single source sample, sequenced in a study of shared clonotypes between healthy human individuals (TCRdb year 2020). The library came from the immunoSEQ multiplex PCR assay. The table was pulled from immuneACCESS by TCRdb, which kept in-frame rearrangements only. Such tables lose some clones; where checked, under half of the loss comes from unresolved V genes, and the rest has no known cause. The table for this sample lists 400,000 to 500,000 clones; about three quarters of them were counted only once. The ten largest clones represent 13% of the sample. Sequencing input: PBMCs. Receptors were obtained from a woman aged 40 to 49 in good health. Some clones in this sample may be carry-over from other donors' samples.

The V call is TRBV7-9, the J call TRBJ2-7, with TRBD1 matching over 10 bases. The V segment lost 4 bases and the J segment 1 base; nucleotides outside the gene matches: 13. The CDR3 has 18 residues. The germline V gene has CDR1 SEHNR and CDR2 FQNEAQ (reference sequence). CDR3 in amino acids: CASSYLPGQGSLSYEQYF. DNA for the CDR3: TGTGCCAGCAGCTATCTCCCGGGACAGGGGAGCCTGTCCTACGAGCAGTACTTC.

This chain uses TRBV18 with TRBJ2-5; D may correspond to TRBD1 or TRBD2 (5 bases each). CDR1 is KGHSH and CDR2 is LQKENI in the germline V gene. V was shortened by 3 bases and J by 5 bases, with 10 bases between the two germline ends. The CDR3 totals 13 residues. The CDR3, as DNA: TGTGCCAGCTCACCCGGGGCAGTGGAGACCCAGTACTTC. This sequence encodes CASSPGAVETQYF.

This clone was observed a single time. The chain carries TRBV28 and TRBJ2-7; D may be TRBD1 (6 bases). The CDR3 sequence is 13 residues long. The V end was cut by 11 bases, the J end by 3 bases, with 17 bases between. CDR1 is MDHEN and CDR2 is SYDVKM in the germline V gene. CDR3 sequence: CAGSSTGNYEQYF. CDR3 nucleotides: TGTGCCGGGTCAAGTACAGGGAACTACGAGCAGTACTTC.

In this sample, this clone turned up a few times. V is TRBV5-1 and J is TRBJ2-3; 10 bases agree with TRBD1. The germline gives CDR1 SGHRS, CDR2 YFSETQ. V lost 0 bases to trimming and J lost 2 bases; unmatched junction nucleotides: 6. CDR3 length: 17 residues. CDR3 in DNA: TGCGCCAGCAGCTTGGCCCCGGGACAGGGGAACACAGATACGCAGTATTTT. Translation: CASSLAPGQGNTDTQYF.

In nucleotides, the CDR3 is TGTGCCAGCAGCTTGGGACAGCTAGCGGACGAGCAGTACTTC. The encoded protein is CASSLGQLADEQYF. The J gene is TRBJ2-7, the V gene TRBV5-5; TRBD2 matches at 7 bases. CDR1 SGHKS and CDR2 YYEKEE come from the germline V gene (reference sequence). This CDR3 has 14 amino acids. V lost 0 bases and J lost 5; bases outside the gene matches: 5.

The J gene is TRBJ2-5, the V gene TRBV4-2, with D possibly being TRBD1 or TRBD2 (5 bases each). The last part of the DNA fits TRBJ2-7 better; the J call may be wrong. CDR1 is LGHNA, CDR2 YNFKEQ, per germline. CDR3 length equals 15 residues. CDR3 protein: CASSQDGTPSYEQYF. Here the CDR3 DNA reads TGTGCCAGCAGCCAAGATGGGACCCCATCCTACGAGCAGTACTTC.

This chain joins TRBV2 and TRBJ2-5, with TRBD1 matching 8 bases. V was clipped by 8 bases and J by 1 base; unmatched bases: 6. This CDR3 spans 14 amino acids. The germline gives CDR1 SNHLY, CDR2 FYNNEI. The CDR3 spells CASSRDRTQETQYF. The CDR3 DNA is TGTGCCAGCTCCCGGGACAGGACCCAAGAGACCCAGTACTTC.

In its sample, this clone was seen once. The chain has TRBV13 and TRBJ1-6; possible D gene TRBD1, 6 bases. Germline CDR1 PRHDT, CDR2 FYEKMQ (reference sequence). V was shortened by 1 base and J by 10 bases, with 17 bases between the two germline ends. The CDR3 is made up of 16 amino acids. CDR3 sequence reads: CASSLEPGARGSPLHF. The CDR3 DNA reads TGTGCCAGCAGCTTAGAACCGGGGGCGCGGGGATCACCCCTCCACTTT.

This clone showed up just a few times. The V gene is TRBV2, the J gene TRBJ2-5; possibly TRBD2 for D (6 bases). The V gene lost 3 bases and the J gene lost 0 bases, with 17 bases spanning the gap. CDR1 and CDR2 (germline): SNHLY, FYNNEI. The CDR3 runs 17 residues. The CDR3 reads CASSDGGSRGYQETQYF. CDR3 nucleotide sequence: TGTGCCAGCAGTGATGGGGGGAGTCGGGGCTACCAAGAGACCCAGTACTTC.

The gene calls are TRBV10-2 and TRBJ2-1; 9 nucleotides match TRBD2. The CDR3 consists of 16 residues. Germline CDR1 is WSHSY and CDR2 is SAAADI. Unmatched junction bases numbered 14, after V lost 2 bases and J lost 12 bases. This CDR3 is CASSEEAGGRPNGQFF. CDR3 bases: TGCGCCAGCAGTGAGGAAGCGGGAGGCCGTCCCAACGGGCAGTTCTTC.

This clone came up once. The CDR3 loop is CASSKPGLADTDTQYF. CDR3 coding DNA: TGTGCCAGCAGCAAGCCGGGACTAGCAGACACAGATACGCAGTATTTT. The chain recombines TRBV7-8 with TRBJ2-3, with 9 positions matching TRBD2. V was clipped by 5 bases and J by 2 bases; unmatched bases: 8. Germline V gives CDR1 SGHVS, CDR2 FQNEAQ. This CDR3 has 16 amino acids.

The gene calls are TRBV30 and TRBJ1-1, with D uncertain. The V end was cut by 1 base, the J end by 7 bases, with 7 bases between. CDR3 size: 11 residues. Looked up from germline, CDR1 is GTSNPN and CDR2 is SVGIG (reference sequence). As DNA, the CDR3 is TGTGCCTGGAGTGGGTACCTTGAAGCTTTCTTT. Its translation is CAWSGYLEAFF.

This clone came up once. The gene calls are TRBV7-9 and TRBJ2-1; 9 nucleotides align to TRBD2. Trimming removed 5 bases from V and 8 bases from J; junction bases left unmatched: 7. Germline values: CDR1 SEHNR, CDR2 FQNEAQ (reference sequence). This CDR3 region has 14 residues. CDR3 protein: CASSLGTSFDEQFF. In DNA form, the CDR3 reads TGTGCCAGCAGCCTCGGGACTAGCTTCGATGAGCAGTTCTTC.

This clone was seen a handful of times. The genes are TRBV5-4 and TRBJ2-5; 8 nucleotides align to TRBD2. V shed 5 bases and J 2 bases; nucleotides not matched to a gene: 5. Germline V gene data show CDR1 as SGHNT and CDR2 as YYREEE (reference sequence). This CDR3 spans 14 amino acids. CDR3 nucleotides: TGTGCCAGCAGGACCAGCGGGAGACAAGAGACCCAGTACTTC. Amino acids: CASRTSGRQETQYF.

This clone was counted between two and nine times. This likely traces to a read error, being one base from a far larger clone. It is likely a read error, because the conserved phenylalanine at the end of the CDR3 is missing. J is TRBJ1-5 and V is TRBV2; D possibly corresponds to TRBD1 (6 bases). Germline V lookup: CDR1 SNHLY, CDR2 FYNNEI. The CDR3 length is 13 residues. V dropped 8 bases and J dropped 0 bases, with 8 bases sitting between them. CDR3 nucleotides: TGTGCCAGCGGGACACTTAGCAATCAGCCCCAGCATTCT. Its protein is CASGTLSNQPQHS.

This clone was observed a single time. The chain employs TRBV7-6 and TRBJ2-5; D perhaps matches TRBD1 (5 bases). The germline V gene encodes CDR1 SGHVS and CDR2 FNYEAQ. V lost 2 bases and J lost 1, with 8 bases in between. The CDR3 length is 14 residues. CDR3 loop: CASSLYQGQETQYF. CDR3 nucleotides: TGTGCCAGCAGCTTATACCAGGGCCAAGAGACCCAGTACTTC.

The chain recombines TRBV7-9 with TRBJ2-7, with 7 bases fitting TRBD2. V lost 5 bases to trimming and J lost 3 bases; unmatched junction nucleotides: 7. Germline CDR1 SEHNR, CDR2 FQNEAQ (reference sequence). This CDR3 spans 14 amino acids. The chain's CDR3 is CASSIRGEGYEQYF. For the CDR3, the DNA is TGTGCCAGCAGCATCCGGGGGGAGGGCTACGAGCAGTACTTC.

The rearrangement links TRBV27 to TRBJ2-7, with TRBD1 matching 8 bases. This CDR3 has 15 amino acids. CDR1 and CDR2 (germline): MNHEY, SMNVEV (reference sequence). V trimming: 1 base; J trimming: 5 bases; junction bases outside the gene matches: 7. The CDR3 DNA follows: TGTGCCAGCAGTTTATTTTGGACAGGGTCAAACGAGCAGTACTTC. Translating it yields CASSLFWTGSNEQYF.

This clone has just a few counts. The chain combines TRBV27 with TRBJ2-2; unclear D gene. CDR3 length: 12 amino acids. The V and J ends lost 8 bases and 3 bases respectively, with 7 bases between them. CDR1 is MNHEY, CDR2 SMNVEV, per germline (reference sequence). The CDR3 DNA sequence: TGTGCCAGCTACGACTACACCGGGGAGCTGTTTTTT. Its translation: CASYDYTGELFF.

The chain's CDR3 is CASSRDSTYEQYF. The DNA for the CDR3 is TGTGCCAGCTCACGGGACAGCACCTACGAGCAGTACTTC. This chain joins TRBV18 and TRBJ2-7; 7 positions agree with TRBD1. The CDR3 consists of 13 residues. J lost 2 bases, V lost 4 bases, and 2 bases had no gene match. CDR1 and CDR2 from the germline V gene are KGHSH and LQKENI.

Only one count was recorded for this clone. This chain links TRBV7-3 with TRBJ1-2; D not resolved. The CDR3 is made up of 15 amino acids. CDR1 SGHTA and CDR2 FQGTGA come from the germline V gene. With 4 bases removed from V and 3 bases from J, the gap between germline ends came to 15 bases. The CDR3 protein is CASSSNSIGDYGYTF. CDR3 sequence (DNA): TGTGCCAGCAGCTCTAACTCAATTGGGGACTATGGCTACACCTTC. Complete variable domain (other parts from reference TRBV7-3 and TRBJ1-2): GAGVSQTPSNKVTEKGKYVELRCDPISGHTALYWYRQSLGQGPEFLIYFQGTGAADDSGLPNDRFFAVRPEGSVSTLKIQRTERGDSAVYLCASSSNSIGDYGYTFGSGTRLTVV.

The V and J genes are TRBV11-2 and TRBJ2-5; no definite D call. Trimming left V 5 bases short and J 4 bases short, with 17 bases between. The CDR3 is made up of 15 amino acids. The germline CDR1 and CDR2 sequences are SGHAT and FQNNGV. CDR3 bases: TGTGCCAGCAGCCGCCTCGTGGACGGTGGAGAGACCCAGTACTTC. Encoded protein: CASSRLVDGGETQYF. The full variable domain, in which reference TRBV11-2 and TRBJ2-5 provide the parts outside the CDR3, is EAGVAQSPRYKIIEKRQSVAFWCNPISGHATLYWYQQILGQGPKLLIQFQNNGVVDDSQLPKDRFSAERLKGVDSTLKIQPAKLEDSAVYLCASSRLVDGGETQYFGPGTRLLVL.

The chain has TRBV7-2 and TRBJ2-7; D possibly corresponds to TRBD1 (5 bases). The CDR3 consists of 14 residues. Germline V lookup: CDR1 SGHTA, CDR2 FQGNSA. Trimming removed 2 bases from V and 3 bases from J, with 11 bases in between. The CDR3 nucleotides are TGTGCCAGCAGCTTAAGGGGCGGTTACTACGAGCAGTACTTC. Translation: CASSLRGGYYEQYF.

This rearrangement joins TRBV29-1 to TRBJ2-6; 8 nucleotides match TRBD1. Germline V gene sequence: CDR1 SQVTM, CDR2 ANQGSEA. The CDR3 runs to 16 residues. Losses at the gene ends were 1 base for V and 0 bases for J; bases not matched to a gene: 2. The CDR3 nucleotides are TGCAGCGTTGAAGGGACAGGGCGCTCTGGGGCCAACGTCCTGACTTTC. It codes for CSVEGTGRSGANVLTF.

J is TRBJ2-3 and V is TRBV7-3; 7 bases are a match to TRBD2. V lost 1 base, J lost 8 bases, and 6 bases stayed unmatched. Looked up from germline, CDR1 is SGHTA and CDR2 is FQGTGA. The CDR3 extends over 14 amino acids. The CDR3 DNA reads TGTGCCAGCAGCTTAAGGGAGGGCCGCGGTACGCAGTATTTT. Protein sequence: CASSLREGRGTQYF.

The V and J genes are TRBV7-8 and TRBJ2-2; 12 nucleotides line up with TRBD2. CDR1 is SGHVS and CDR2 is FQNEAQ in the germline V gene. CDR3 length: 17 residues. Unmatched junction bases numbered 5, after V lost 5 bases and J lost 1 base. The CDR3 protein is CASSPPSGRVNTGELFF. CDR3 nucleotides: TGTGCCAGCAGCCCCCCTAGCGGGAGGGTGAACACCGGGGAGCTGTTTTTT.

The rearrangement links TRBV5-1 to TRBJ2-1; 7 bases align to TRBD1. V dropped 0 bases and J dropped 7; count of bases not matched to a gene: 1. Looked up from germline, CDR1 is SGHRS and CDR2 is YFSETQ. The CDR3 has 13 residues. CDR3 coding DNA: TGCGCCAGCAGCTTGGCGACAGGGAATGAGCAGTTCTTC. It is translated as CASSLATGNEQFF. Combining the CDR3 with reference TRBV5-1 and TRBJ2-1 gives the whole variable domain KAGVTQTPRYLIKTRGQQVTLSCSPISGHRSVSWYQQTPGQGLQFLFEYFSETQRNKGNFPGRFSGRQFSNSRSEMNVSTLELGDSALYLCASSLATGNEQFFGPGTRLTVL.

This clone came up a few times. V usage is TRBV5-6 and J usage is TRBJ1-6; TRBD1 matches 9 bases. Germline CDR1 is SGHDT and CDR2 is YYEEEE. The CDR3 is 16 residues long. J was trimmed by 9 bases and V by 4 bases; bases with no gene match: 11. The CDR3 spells CASSRPGTGNVSPLHF. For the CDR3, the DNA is TGTGCCAGCAGCCGTCCCGGGACAGGGAACGTTTCACCCCTCCACTTT.

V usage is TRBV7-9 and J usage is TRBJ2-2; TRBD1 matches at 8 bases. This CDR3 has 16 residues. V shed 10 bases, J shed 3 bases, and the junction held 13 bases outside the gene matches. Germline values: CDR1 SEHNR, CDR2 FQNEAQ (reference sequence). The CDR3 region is CATGPSDRGYTGELFF. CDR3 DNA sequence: TGTGCCACCGGCCCGAGCGACAGGGGCTACACCGGGGAGCTGTTTTTT.